The source of this T cell receptor beta chain is a study of blood T cell repertoires in COVID-19 (dated by TCRdb to 2018 to 2020). Describing the broader study: Collaborator samples came from the United States, Italy and Spain and covered acute and convalescent phases of COVID-19. The dataset comprised deeply sampled blood TCRbeta repertoires from subjects exposed to, actively infected with, or recovered from COVID-19. A de-identified subject ID, COVID-19 status, age in years and sex were almost always included in the sample metadata. The material from the prospective study consisted of cDNA or gDNA derived from T cells, B-cell-depleted T cells, or PBMCs. The repertoires were released in a freely available public database meant as a resource for research on the immune response to SARS-CoV-2. The samples were drawn from the first 160 participants of the ongoing ImmuneRACE study and from 1,254 subjects provided by 6 global collaborators. HLA class I and class II types, where available, came from metadata supplied by the sample provider rather than from assay-based typing. Study-wide conclusions, independent of this receptor: How much clinical and demographic metadata was included differed by source and by participant, and the metadata was provided uncurated.

As regards this clone: Its target antigen remains unknown. No clone much larger than this one lies a single base away; base qualities are absent.

The collaborating institutions used their own protocols to collect whole blood in K2EDTA tubes. For TCRbeta analysis, collaborators shipped samples in one of three forms: frozen whole blood, isolated PBMCs, or DNA extracted from either of those sample types. Clipping removes 10 bases from V and 2 bases from J, with 5 as the unmatched junction base count. The CDR3 has 13 amino acids, counting the end cysteine and phenylalanine. The kept DNA is CDR3 alone, 39 bases in frame from the first base. CDR1 and CDR2 are read off the germline V gene (reference sequence) as MNHNY and SVGAGI. TCRbeta CDR3 regions were amplified from genomic DNA using the immunoSEQ Assay, a bias-controlled multiplex PCR. The original methods were these. Nucleated cell counts per sample were estimated from amplification of reference gene primers within the assay. To quantify the absolute abundance of each unique TCRbeta CDR3 rearrangement, sequence reads were collapsed and filtered. For each sample, productive Simpson clonality was calculated as the square root of Simpson's diversity index across productive rearrangements. TCRdb retrieved this table from immuneACCESS and kept in-frame rearrangements only. Not all clones are present; in checked studies, unresolved V genes account for under half, and no reason is known for the remainder. For V, J and clone size, that table is used; D and trimming come from the DNA. The sample data list about 100,000 clones, and more than 75% of these were observed just once. The leading ten clones occupy roughly 13% of the sample.

The sequenced sample was peripheral blood. Recombination connected TRBV6-6 to TRBJ2-7; TRBD1 fits 10 bases in the junction. This receptor was identified in a human donor in a cohort sampled during active COVID-19. The CDR3 region reads CAIRTGGTYEQYF. The nucleotide sequence is given as TGTGCCATCCGGACAGGGGGGACCTACGAGCAGTACTTC.